This entry concerns a single T cell receptor (beta chain). Its antigen is unknown. Unique molecular identifiers were incorporated during preparation of the TCRbeta library. TCRdb ran MiXCR on the PCR reads and lists one entry per CDR3 protein. The data contain about 90,000 distinct CDR3 sequences, about 14% of them seen just once; the ten biggest clones take up around 20%. The data belong to a study of T-cell reconstitution after alpha-beta-depleted transplantation in children. The study, taken as a whole, reports: Approximately two months post-transplant, alpha-beta T cells reportedly originated from several hundred expanded graft clones.

CDR1 and CDR2 (germline): MNHEY, SVGAGI. The CDR3 is made up of 16 amino acids. With 0 bases removed from V and 0 bases from J, the gap between germline ends came to 12 bases. This chain joins TRBV6-5 and TRBJ2-7, with a tentative D call TRBD1 (5 bases). The material sequenced was PBMCs, mostly from graft donor cells, taken 180 days after TCRalphabeta/CD19-depleted stem cell transplant. The TCR sequence derives from a male patient between 2 and 15 years old who had a stem cell transplant for acute lymphoblastic leukemia, so the T cells may come from the graft donor. CDR3: CASSYSLQALSYEQYF. The CDR3 DNA reads TGTGCCAGCAGTTACTCCCTACAGGCCCTCTCCTACGAGCAGTACTTC.